This TCR beta chain was sequenced in a study of response to subunit inactivated influenza vaccine. TCRdb analysed the RT-PCR reads with MiXCR anew, one entry per CDR3 protein. The data show approximately 700,000 distinct CDR3 sequences, 15% to 19% seen once. Trimming removed 7 bases from V and 1 base from J, with 10 bases in between. The germline CDR1 and CDR2 sequences are ENHRY and SYGVKD. The CDR3 has 13 residues. This clonotype has only a few counts. This sequence joins TRBV10-3 and TRBJ1-1, with D unclear. Material: PBMCs from blood, obtained 11 to 12 days after vaccination. The source of this sequence is a man aged 45 to 65 who received an inactivated influenza vaccine. For the CDR3, the DNA is TGTGCCATCACCGCACTCACGAACACTGAAGCTTTCTTT. Translated, it gives CAITALTNTEAFF.